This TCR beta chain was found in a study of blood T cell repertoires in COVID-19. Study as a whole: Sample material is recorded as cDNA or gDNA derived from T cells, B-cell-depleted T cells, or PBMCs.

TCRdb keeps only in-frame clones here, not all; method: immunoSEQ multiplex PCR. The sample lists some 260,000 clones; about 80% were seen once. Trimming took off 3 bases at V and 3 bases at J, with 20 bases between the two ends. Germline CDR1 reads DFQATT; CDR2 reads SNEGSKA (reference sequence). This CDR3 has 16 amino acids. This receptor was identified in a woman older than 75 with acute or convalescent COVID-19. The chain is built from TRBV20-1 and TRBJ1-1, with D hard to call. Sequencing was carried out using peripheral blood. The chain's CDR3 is CSASGDTRGGYTEAFF. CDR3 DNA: TGCAGTGCTAGTGGTGACACCCGAGGAGGTTACACTGAAGCTTTCTTT.